This T cell receptor (beta chain) was captured in a study of blood T cells in healthy people across ages (dated by TCRdb to between 2014 and 2017). For the wider study: In model experiments, template switching captured roughly one uniquely barcoded TCR beta cDNA molecule for every two T cells. Age-related changes in TCR beta repertoire diversity were measured in the study by deep sequencing normalized with unique cDNA molecular identifiers. The study analyzed two additional independent replicas of 1 million unique cDNA reads from the same blood draw for two donors, one aged 18 to 29 and one aged 80 or older. Donors were grouped into four age groups: young (average 16 years), middle-aged (around 39), aged (roughly 62) and long-lived (less than 85).

Donors were a few dozen systemically healthy Caucasian individuals from Russia aged roughly 6 to 95 years. Around 9.9 milliliters of peripheral blood were collected from each donor into EDTA-treated Vacutainer tubes. Ficoll-Paque density-gradient centrifugation was used to isolate PBMCs, with at least 6 million per sample. Total RNA was extracted from PBMCs with Trizol reagent, with at least 5.5 micrograms obtained per sample. For every donor, an aliquot of PBMCs went through flow cytometry to measure the percentages of naive CD45RAhigh/CD27high T cells. Library construction relied on 5' RACE. Sequenced on an Illumina HiSeq 2500. A second PCR of roughly 7 to 11 cycles was performed with a sample-barcoded 5' primer and a J-beta primer mix. A unique molecular identifier was introduced onto each TCR beta cDNA molecule by a template-switch 5' adaptor carrying 12 random nucleotides. Each sample yielded at least 2.5 million CDR3-containing paired-end reads. The Mint cDNA synthesis kit, primed by a TRBC-specific oligonucleotide, was used to synthesize first-strand cDNA from all RNA. All cDNA was treated with uracil-DNA glycosylase and then went through a first 18-cycle PCR with the universal primers M1SS and BC2_uni_R. In the authors' own workflow: For normalization, 1 million high-quality reads were randomly selected from each sample, with every read carrying a distinct molecular identifier. Reads with shared molecular identifiers were discarded instead of being binned into consensus sequences. CDR3 identification, clonotype clustering and error correction used MiTCR with a Q25 quality threshold and the strictest error-elimination algorithm. Lower-bound total TCR beta diversity was estimated with a nonparametric unseen species model using Euler transformation. TCRdb handled the public reads itself, with Q25 trimming in fastp and clone calling in MiXCR, and kept productive beta chains. For every CDR3 protein sequence, its rows merge into one entry that carries the most common genes and DNA. TCRdb, not the authors, supplied the V and J calls. The sample records about 1 million distinct CDR3 sequences, 25% of which are singletons. The top ten clonotypes cover around 0.75% of the sample.

The CDR3 numbers 12 residues from cysteine through phenylalanine. Just CDR3 DNA is preserved here, 36 bases in frame from base 1. According to the germline V gene (reference sequence), CDR1 reads MNHEY and CDR2 reads SMNVEV. Cut back by 4 bases and 1 base, the V and J ends lie 5 bases apart. This clonotype was counted many times. Its antigen target is currently unknown. Nothing much larger sits one base from this clone, and base qualities are not available. General findings and caveats noted by the study authors: Donor CMV infection status was unknown, potentially confounding age-related changes in expanded clonotypes. There was a strong correlation between observed TCR beta diversity and the percentage of naive T cells measured by flow cytometry. As age increased, observed TCR beta diversity per million T cells dropped in a roughly linear way, and a significant reduction was already evident by age 40. Since profiling was done on bulk unsorted PBMCs, naive and antigen-experienced compartments could not be conclusively compared. The long-lived group showed more naive CD4+ T cells, fewer expanded clones and increased TCR diversity than the aged group, suggesting age selection. Estimates of total diversity based on one million sequenced T cells were considered lower bounds and underestimates.

These sequences were also reported in another study, on T cells of mothers and their children. As the second publication notes: The donors were nine systemically healthy Caucasian individuals, made up of three mothers and their six children. cDNA synthesis consumed the entire amount of extracted RNA, loaded at about 1.5 ug RNA in each 15 ul reaction. In the second PCR, the M1S primer introduced both the sample barcodes and 2-4 random nucleotides. More than 8.5 million TCR beta CDR3 reads were obtained from each mother, and some 3.3 million reads were obtained from each child. Thymic selection shapes the output of TCR recombination in a similar way in related and unrelated pairs, and inherited differences have a minor effect. Normalized repertoire overlap was always slightly but never significantly higher in related than unrelated mother-child pairs. Persistent microchimeric T cell clones were not detected, at a sensitivity of about 90 clones per million clonotypes. To look for features that set related mother-child pairs apart from unrelated individuals, the researchers ran deep NGS to compare the TCR beta repertoires of mothers and children. On average, the children were approximately 11 +/- 4 years old, while the mothers were around 42 +/- 4 years old. After adapter ligation with NEBNext reagents, the libraries were sequenced on Illumina HiSeq 2000 with 100+100 nt paired-end reads. To prevent cross-contamination, the mother and child libraries were prepared one month apart and sequenced in separate runs. Each donor had between about 500,000 and 2,300,000 distinct TCR beta clonotypes identified. Naive TCR beta clonotypes were estimated from low-frequency clonotypes matched to each donor's FACS-determined naive share, without sorting.

Sequenced material: blood. This clonotype was sampled from a girl aged 2 to 10 in good health. In this chain, TRBV27 is recombined with TRBJ2-7; the D gene cannot be named for sure. The CDR3 protein is CASSSHSYEQYF. Here is the DNA: TGTGCCAGCAGTTCCCATTCCTACGAGCAGTACTTC.